Below are 21 T cell receptor beta chains sequenced from a single sample in a study of CXCR3-negative and CXCR3-positive naive CD8 T cells. cDNA libraries for TRB were generated by 5' RACE incorporating UMI labels. Following a re-call of the 5' RACE reads, TCRdb has one entry per CDR3 protein and lacks DNA. This sample carries 45,000 to 60,000 distinct CDR3 sequences, with approximately 0.4% going to the ten biggest clones. The specimen was naive CXCR3- CD8+ T cells from blood. Stated subset: CD45RO-CCR7+CD27+CD95- naive CD8+ T cells lacking CXCR3 (TNR3-). All receptors derive from a human donor in good health. Some clones in this sample may be carry-over from other donors' samples.

V and J are TRBV29-1 and TRBJ2-1; TCRdb picks TRBD1, but there is no DNA to check that call. The CDR3 extends over 16 amino acids. Germline V lookup: CDR1 SQVTM, CDR2 ANQGSEA. CDR3 protein: CSVDSNQGQKYNEQFF.

The V call is TRBV7-7, the J call TRBJ2-5; the TCRdb call, TRBD1, lacks DNA for checking. This CDR3 contains 15 residues. Germline V gene sequence: CDR1 SSHAT, CDR2 FNYEAQ (reference sequence). The chain's CDR3 is CASSPNGGLQETQYF.

This rearrangement joins TRBV7-8 to TRBJ2-1; as DNA is missing, the TRBD2 call by TCRdb cannot be tested. Germline assignment: CDR1 SGHVS and CDR2 FQNEAQ. The CDR3 runs 14 residues. The CDR3 sequence: CASSFKGGYNEQFF.

This chain links TRBV29-1 with TRBJ2-7; TCRdb's D gene call, TRBD1, goes unchecked for lack of DNA. Germline assignment: CDR1 SQVTM and CDR2 ANQGSEA. This CDR3 region has 12 residues. This chain's CDR3 is CSVWGADYEQYF.

In terms of frequency, this clonotype is medium-sized (0.01 to 0.1%). The chain uses TRBV6-1 and TRBJ1-1; TCRdb names TRBD1, which stays unverified in the absence of DNA. Germline V gene lookup returns CDR1 MNHNS and CDR2 SASEGT. The CDR3 totals 16 residues. CDR3 loop: CASSMITGGWLTEAFF.

The chain has TRBV19 and TRBJ2-1; no DNA is available, so the TRBD2 call from TCRdb remains unchecked. Germline CDR1 reads LNHDA; CDR2 reads SQIVND (reference sequence). The CDR3 length is 13 residues. CDR3: CASSIGLVNEQFF.

V and J are TRBV19 and TRBJ1-2; TCRdb gives TRBD1 as the D gene, but with no DNA this cannot be confirmed. Germline V gives CDR1 LNHDA, CDR2 SQIVND (reference sequence). The CDR3 sequence is 16 residues long. Here the CDR3 reads CASSVPGTAVNYGYTF.

The gene calls are TRBV7-3 and TRBJ2-1; without DNA, the TCRdb call of TRBD2 cannot be checked. The CDR3 loop spans 16 amino acids. Germline V gene sequence: CDR1 SGHTA, CDR2 FQGTGA. The CDR3 sequence: CASSLRLAGLYNEQFF.

The chain carries TRBV7-2 and TRBJ2-2; without DNA, the TCRdb call of TRBD1 cannot be checked. Germline V gene sequence: CDR1 SGHTA, CDR2 FQGNSA. CDR3 size: 16 residues. CDR3 protein: CASSTSGTANTGELFF.

The chain uses TRBV19 and TRBJ1-5; TCRdb returns TRBD1, unconfirmable since there is no DNA. From germline, CDR1 is LNHDA and CDR2 SQIVND (reference sequence). This CDR3 region has 18 residues. The CDR3: CASWTAVANSDGNQPQHF.

This sequence joins TRBV28 and TRBJ2-3; the TCRdb D gene call, TRBD2, has no DNA to confirm it. The CDR3 length is 15 residues. Germline V CDR1 and CDR2: MDHEN, SYDVKM. CDR3 residues: CASSKAGGSTDTQYF.

This chain connects TRBV29-1 to TRBJ2-1; TCRdb reports TRBD1, a call that lacks DNA to check it against. This CDR3 spans 14 amino acids. CDR1 is SQVTM and CDR2 is ANQGSEA in the germline V gene. The CDR3 loop reads CSVEVTGVDNEQFF.

The chain joins TRBV12-3 or TRBV12-4 to TRBJ2-7; TCRdb proposes TRBD1, but this gene call is untestable without DNA. This CDR3 is 14 amino acids long. The CDR3 protein is CASSLGGGLYEQYF.

This sequence joins TRBV25-1 and TRBJ1-1. This CDR3 has 16 amino acids. Germline CDR1 and CDR2: MGHDK and SYGVNS. This CDR3 is CASSRGLSVFDTEAFF.

The chain links TRBV29-1 to TRBJ2-7; TCRdb names TRBD1, which stays unverified in the absence of DNA. The germline CDR1 and CDR2 sequences are SQVTM and ANQGSEA. CDR3 length: 14 residues. The CDR3 protein is CSVAGQGSSYEQYF.

The V gene is TRBV20-1, the J gene TRBJ2-2; TCRdb calls TRBD1, which cannot be checked without DNA. Germline assignment: CDR1 DFQATT and CDR2 SNEGSKA (reference sequence). The CDR3 contains 14 residues. The CDR3 loop is CSAKGGPDTGELFF.

J is TRBJ2-1 and V is TRBV29-1; TCRdb's D call of TRBD1 is untestable without DNA. The CDR3 is 16 amino acids. Per germline, CDR1 SQVTM and CDR2 ANQGSEA. CDR3: CSVEDRTGSSYNEQFF.

The chain links TRBV12-3 or TRBV12-4 to TRBJ1-2. The CDR3 runs to 15 residues. The CDR3 spells CASSFGRATFYGYTF.

V and J are TRBV12-3 or TRBV12-4 and TRBJ2-5; TCRdb indicates TRBD2, and absent DNA this call remains unverified. This CDR3 has 18 amino acids. Here the CDR3 reads CASSPGTSGGDFQETQYF.

The chain recombines TRBV9 with TRBJ2-1; the TCRdb call, TRBD1, lacks DNA for checking. From germline, CDR1 is SGDLS and CDR2 YYNGEE. CDR3 length equals 19 residues. This chain's CDR3 is CASSVSRDRGAGAENEQFF.

The V and J genes are TRBV7-8 and TRBJ2-3; TCRdb outputs TRBD2, but without DNA this stays unchecked. The CDR3 runs 17 residues. The germline V gene has CDR1 SGHVS and CDR2 FQNEAQ. The CDR3 here is CASSKLSSGGAEDTQYF.